This T cell receptor (beta chain) was documented in a study of cytomegalovirus exposure and HLA in healthy donors. The primer mix had 60 Vbeta and 13 Jbeta primers. Sequencing was performed with immunoSEQ multiplex PCR; in TCRdb, only in-frame clones are kept and a portion is missing. The sample has a few hundred thousand clones; about 77% are singletons. CDR1 MDHEN and CDR2 SYDVKM come from the germline V gene. V gave up 6 bases and J gave up 0 bases; unmatched junction bases: 11. The CDR3 length is 16 residues. Material: PBMCs. The TCR was taken from a woman in her thirties in good health and CMV-seronegative. This chain links TRBV28 with TRBJ2-7, with 7 bases that match TRBD1. This CDR3 is CASSLGTGASSYEQYF. CDR3 coding DNA: TGTGCCAGCAGCCTGGGTACAGGGGCCAGCTCCTACGAGCAGTACTTC. Supplemented by reference TRBV28 and TRBJ2-7, the full variable domain reads DVKVTQSSRYLVKRTGEKVFLECVQDMDHENMFWYRQDPGLGLRLIYFSYDVKMKEKGDIPEGYSVSREKKERFSLILESASTNQTSMYLCASSLGTGASSYEQYFGPGTRLTVT.